The 19 T cell receptor beta chains listed next were all sequenced from one sample in a study of blood T cell repertoires in COVID-19. The protocol was immunoSEQ multiplex PCR, while the TCRdb copy is restricted to in-frame clones and leaves out a portion. The repertoire holds about 140,000 clones, with about four fifths as singletons. The sequencing sample was made of peripheral blood. These TCRs come from a human donor in a cohort sampled during active COVID-19.

This clone was counted between two and nine times. The chain combines TRBV5-4 with TRBJ2-1; 9 nucleotides align to TRBD1. The CDR3 sequence is 16 residues long. Germline trimming cut 3 bases from V and 3 bases from J; bases unmatched to any gene: 7. Germline CDR1 reads SGHNT; CDR2 reads YYREEE (reference sequence). Here the CDR3 DNA reads TGTGCCAGCAGCTGGCGGACAGGGGCCTTCTACAATGAGCAGTTCTTC. Protein sequence: CASSWRTGAFYNEQFF.

This clone is a singleton in its sample. The V and J genes are TRBV27 and TRBJ2-7, with D possibly TRBD2 on 6 matching bases. This CDR3 has 15 residues. CDR1 and CDR2 (germline): MNHEY, SMNVEV (reference sequence). V shed 3 bases and J shed 6 bases, with 18 bases lying between them. DNA of the CDR3: TGTGCCAGCAGTTTTCTAGGAGGAGGGCCCCCCGAGCAGTACTTC. This translates into CASSFLGGGPPEQYF.

This rearrangement joins TRBV6-5 to TRBJ1-4, with TRBD1 matching 7 bases. In germline, CDR1 is MNHEY, CDR2 SVGAGI. The CDR3 totals 13 residues. V lost 6 bases, J lost 8 bases, and 6 bases stayed unmatched. The CDR3 is CASSATGYEKLFF. In nucleotides, the CDR3 is TGTGCCAGCAGCGCGACAGGGTACGAAAAACTGTTTTTT.

This clone came up a few times. The genes are TRBV24-1 and TRBJ1-5; 7 positions agree with TRBD1. V lost 7 bases, J lost 11 bases, and 19 bases stayed unmatched. The CDR3 spans 16 residues. The V gene's germline CDR1 is KGHDR and CDR2 SFDVKD. This CDR3 is CATSDGRDSTSAAQHF. The CDR3 DNA is TGTGCCACCAGCGATGGCCGGGACAGCACCTCAGCAGCCCAGCATTTT.

This rearrangement joins TRBV29-1 to TRBJ2-7; tentative D call: TRBD2 (7 bases). The germline V gene encodes CDR1 SQVTM and CDR2 ANQGSEA. The CDR3 has 13 amino acids. V lost 7 bases and J 2 bases, leaving 15 bases between the germline ends. The CDR3: CSAERGGTYEQYF. The CDR3 DNA reads as TGCAGCGCCGAGAGGGGGGGGACCTACGAGCAGTACTTC.

V and J are TRBV27 and TRBJ1-6; D gene ambiguous. The CDR3 runs to 13 residues. V was cut by 2 bases and J by 10 bases, with 9 bases left in between. From germline, CDR1 is MNHEY and CDR2 SMNVEV (reference sequence). CDR3 residues: CASSLGSGSPLHF. The CDR3 DNA reads as TGTGCCAGCAGTTTAGGATCAGGATCACCCCTCCACTTT.

CDR3 region: CASSVSFGNSYNEQFF. In nucleotides, the CDR3 is TGTGCCAGCAGCGTTTCCTTCGGGAACTCCTACAATGAGCAGTTCTTC. The V and J genes are TRBV9 and TRBJ2-1; TRBD2 might be the D (5 bases). The germline V and J ends were trimmed by 2 bases and 0 bases, with 12 bases remaining between them. This CDR3 spans 16 amino acids. From germline, CDR1 is SGDLS and CDR2 YYNGEE.

This chain uses TRBV7-7 with TRBJ2-7; 7 bases are shared with TRBD1. CDR1 and CDR2 from the germline V gene are SSHAT and FNYEAQ (reference sequence). CDR3 size: 14 residues. V gave up 4 bases and J gave up 2 bases; unmatched junction bases: 5. The DNA for the CDR3 is TGTGCCAGCAGCTCCCGACAGGGCACCTACGAGCAGTACTTC. Translated, it gives CASSSRQGTYEQYF.

The genes are TRBV18 and TRBJ2-1, with D uncertain. Germline assignment: CDR1 KGHSH and CDR2 LQKENI. This CDR3 has 13 residues. The V end lost 3 bases, the J end lost 4 bases, and 7 bases lay between the germline ends. In nucleotides, the CDR3 is TGTGCCAGCTCACCGGAGAGATACAATGAGCAGTTCTTC. This encodes CASSPERYNEQFF.

This rearrangement joins TRBV19 to TRBJ2-7, with 8 bases identical to TRBD2. The V gene's germline CDR1 is LNHDA and CDR2 SQIVND (reference sequence). The trim removed 4 bases at V and 2 bases at J, leaving 7 bases unmatched. CDR3 length: 15 amino acids. Written as DNA, the CDR3 is TGTGCCAGTAGTACCCGGACTAGCAGTACCTACGAGCAGTACTTC. Amino acid sequence: CASSTRTSSTYEQYF. The whole variable domain, remainder taken from reference TRBV19 and TRBJ2-7, is DGGITQSPKYLFRKEGQNVTLSCEQNLNHDAMYWYRQDPGQGLRLIYYSQIVNDFQKGDIAEGYSVSREKKESFPLTVTSAQKNPTAFYLCASSTRTSSTYEQYFGPGTRLTVT.

The chain joins TRBV5-6 to TRBJ2-7; D is perhaps TRBD1 (6 bases). With 0 bases removed from V and 6 bases from J, the gap between germline ends came to 19 bases. Germline V gene data show CDR1 as SGHDT and CDR2 as YYEEEE. The CDR3 contains 16 residues. CDR3 protein: CASSLGGQHMLAEQYF. CDR3 in DNA: TGTGCCAGCAGCTTGGGGGGGCAACACATGCTGGCCGAGCAGTACTTC.

As DNA, the CDR3 is TGTGCCAGCAGCCGACCTGGGGCGGGAGGGCCCGAGACCCAGTACTTC. Its protein product is CASSRPGAGGPETQYF. The chain carries TRBV7-9 and TRBJ2-5; the match to TRBD2 covers 9 bases. The CDR3 consists of 16 residues. The germline CDR1 and CDR2 sequences are SEHNR and FQNEAQ (reference sequence). Trimming took 5 bases from V and 5 from J; bases not matched to a gene: 12. The entire variable domain, with the rest obtained from reference TRBV7-9 and TRBJ2-5, is as follows: DTGVSQNPRHKITKRGQNVTFRCDPISEHNRLYWYRQTLGQGPEFLTYFQNEAQLEKSRLLSDRFSAERPKGSFSTLEIQRTEQGDSAMYLCASSRPGAGGPETQYFGPGTRLLVL.

V gene TRBV18 combines with J gene TRBJ2-6, with a possible D match to TRBD1 (5 bases). Germline-derived CDR1 and CDR2 are KGHSH and LQKENI. The CDR3 extends over 17 amino acids. Trimming stripped 4 bases from V and 1 base from J, with 14 bases between. The CDR3 bases are TGTGCCAGCTCACAAGAAGCCTACAGGTCTGGGGCCAACGTCCTGACTTTC. Protein: CASSQEAYRSGANVLTF. Supplemented by reference TRBV18 and TRBJ2-6, the full variable domain reads NAGVMQNPRHLVRRRGQEARLRCSPMKGHSHVYWYRQLPEEGLKFMVYLQKENIIDESGMPKERFSAEFPKEGPSILRIQQVVRGDSAAYFCASSQEAYRSGANVLTFGAGSRLTVL.

This chain links TRBV4-3 with TRBJ1-3; a weak D match, TRBD1 (6 bases). V was pared by 3 bases and J by 3 bases, with 12 bases between. The CDR3 is made up of 15 amino acids. The germline V gene has CDR1 LGHNA and CDR2 YSLEER. The CDR3 spells CASSQDSTVGNTIYF. The CDR3 bases are TGCGCCAGCAGCCAGGACAGCACCGTTGGAAACACCATATATTTT.

This clone was counted a single time. This chain uses TRBV28 with TRBJ2-5; 8 positions agree with TRBD1. J lost 4 bases, V lost 7 bases, and 5 bases had no gene match. The germline V gene encodes CDR1 MDHEN and CDR2 SYDVKM. The CDR3 covers 13 residues. CDR3 loop: CASNTGGRETQYF. In nucleotides, the CDR3 is TGTGCCAGCAATACAGGGGGGAGAGAGACCCAGTACTTC.

The CDR3 DNA is TGCGCCAGCAGCCCCTTGGGGGCCGAGCAGTACTTC. This encodes CASSPLGAEQYF. The chain uses TRBV5-1 and TRBJ2-7; possible D gene TRBD1, 6 bases. V lost 4 bases and J lost 6, with 11 bases in between. This CDR3 contains 12 residues. Germline CDR1 SGHRS, CDR2 YFSETQ.

This clone was seen a single time. The chain recombines TRBV5-1 with TRBJ2-1; TRBD2 is a possible D gene (6 bases). This CDR3 contains 14 residues. The germline gives CDR1 SGHRS, CDR2 YFSETQ. The V gene lost 0 bases and the J gene lost 8 bases, with 12 bases spanning the gap. This CDR3 reads CASSLAGGLDEQFF. In DNA form, the CDR3 reads TGCGCCAGCAGCTTGGCCGGAGGGCTCGATGAGCAGTTCTTC. The entire variable domain, with the rest obtained from reference TRBV5-1 and TRBJ2-1, is as follows: KAGVTQTPRYLIKTRGQQVTLSCSPISGHRSVSWYQQTPGQGLQFLFEYFSETQRNKGNFPGRFSGRQFSNSRSEMNVSTLELGDSALYLCASSLAGGLDEQFFGPGTRLTVL.

This chain links TRBV18 with TRBJ2-7; TRBD1 is a possible D gene (7 bases). Germline V lookup: CDR1 KGHSH, CDR2 LQKENI. V dropped 6 bases and J dropped 4 bases, with 16 bases sitting between them. The CDR3 contains 14 residues. DNA of the CDR3: TGTGCCAGCTCGCTAGGACAGGAGGGATACGAGCAGTACTTC. Amino acids: CASSLGQEGYEQYF.

The chain couples TRBV28 to TRBJ2-7; D perhaps matches TRBD1 (5 bases). Germline CDR1 reads MDHEN; CDR2 reads SYDVKM. Between the trimmed V and J ends, which lost 2 bases and 3 bases, there was a span of 11 bases. This CDR3 comprises 14 residues. CDR3 in amino acids: CASSLGQGFYEQYF. The CDR3 DNA reads TGTGCCAGCAGTTTAGGGCAGGGCTTCTACGAGCAGTACTTC.